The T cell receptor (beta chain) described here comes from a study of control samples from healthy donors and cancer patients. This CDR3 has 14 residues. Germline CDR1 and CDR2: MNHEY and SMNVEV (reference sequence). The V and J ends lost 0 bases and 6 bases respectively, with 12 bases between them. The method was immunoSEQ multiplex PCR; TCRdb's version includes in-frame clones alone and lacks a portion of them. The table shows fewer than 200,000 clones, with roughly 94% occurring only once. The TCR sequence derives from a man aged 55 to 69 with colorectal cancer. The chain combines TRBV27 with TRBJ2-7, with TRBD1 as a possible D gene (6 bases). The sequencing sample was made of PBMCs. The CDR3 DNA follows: TGTGCCAGCAGTTTATCTGCGACAGGACGCGAGCAGTACTTC. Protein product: CASSLSATGREQYF.